Sequencing of this TCR beta chain was carried out in a study of blood T cell repertoires in COVID-19. This clone was seen a few times. Assay: immunoSEQ multiplex PCR; the TCRdb copy retains only in-frame clones and omits some. The sample has under 300,000 clones, 85% seen once. Germline lookup yields CDR1 LNHNV and CDR2 YYDKDF (reference sequence). The CDR3 has 13 residues. The ends were cut back, 0 bases at V and 11 bases at J, with 13 bases in the middle. The specimen was PBMCs or T cells enriched from blood (not recorded which). This sequence was found in a woman aged 45-60 years who had been exposed to COVID-19. The chain links TRBV15 to TRBJ1-1; the D gene is possibly TRBD1 (5 bases). DNA of the CDR3: TGTGCCACCAGCAGAGATAGGGGCGTTTCGGCTTTCTTT. Protein product: CATSRDRGVSAFF.